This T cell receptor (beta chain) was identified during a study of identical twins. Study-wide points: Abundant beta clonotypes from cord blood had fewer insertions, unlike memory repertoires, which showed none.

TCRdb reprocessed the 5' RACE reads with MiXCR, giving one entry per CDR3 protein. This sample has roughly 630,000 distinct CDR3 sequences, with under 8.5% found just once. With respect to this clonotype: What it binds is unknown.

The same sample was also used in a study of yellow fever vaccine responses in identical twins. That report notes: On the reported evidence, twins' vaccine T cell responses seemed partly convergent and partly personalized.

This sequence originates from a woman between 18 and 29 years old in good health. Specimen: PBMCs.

CDR3 in DNA: TGCGCCAGCAGGACTAGGACAGGGGAAATTGGGTATGGCTACACCTTC. Protein: CASRTRTGEIGYGYTF. The chain employs TRBV4-1 and TRBJ1-2, with 9 positions matching TRBD1. Per the germline V gene, CDR1 is MGHRA and CDR2 is YSYEKL. The ends lost 6 bases at V and 5 bases at J; junction bases unmatched: 13. The CDR3 covers 16 residues.